This is a list of T cell receptor beta chains from one sample in a study of cytomegalovirus exposure and HLA in healthy donors. The assay was immunoSEQ multiplex PCR, and TCRdb's table has in-frame clones only and misses some. The sample has around 200,000 clones, about 80% seen once. The sample comprised PBMCs. Source of these receptors: a woman in her late teens or twenties in good health and CMV-seropositive. Both conserved end residues are part of each CDR3. The D gene is left open where the match is weak. Expanded clones are given a class, and other clones once, few, many or no size at all.

size | J | V | D | DNA | CDR3
few | TRBJ2-5 | TRBV5-1 | NA | TGCGCCAGCAGCTTGGGTGTGGCAGGGGAGACCCAGTACTTC | CASSLGVAGETQYF
NA | TRBJ1-2 | TRBV6-6 | NA | TGTGCCAGCAGTTACACCCCGTCTCGAGAGGGCTACACCTTC | CASSYTPSREGYTF
NA | TRBJ1-1 | TRBV6-4 | NA | TGTGCCAGCAGTGACACCGGACAGACAAACACTGAAGCTTTCTTT | CASSDTGQTNTEAFF
NA | TRBJ1-1 | TRBV7-9 | TRBD1 | TGTGCCAGCAGCGACTGGACAGGGGCTTTCTTT | CASSDWTGAFF
few | TRBJ2-1 | TRBV4-1 | TRBD2 | TGCGCCAGCAGCCAACCGGGACTAGCGGGGATCACGGATGAGCAGTTCTTC | CASSQPGLAGITDEQFF
NA | TRBJ1-4 | TRBV15 | NA | TGTGCCACCAGCCCCCGAGGGGGTGTGGCCGAAAAACTGTTTTTT | CATSPRGGVAEKLFF
NA | TRBJ1-6 | TRBV5-4 | NA | TGTGCCAGCAGCACGGGGGGCTGGGACGCGGGAAATTCACCCCTCCACTTT | CASSTGGWDAGNSPLHF
NA | TRBJ2-3 | TRBV9 | TRBD2 | TGTGCCAGCAGCGTAGTATTGTTGGGACTAGCCACAGATACGCAGTATTTT | CASSVVLLGLATDTQYF
NA | TRBJ1-1 | TRBV6-5 | NA | TGTGCCAGCAGTTACGGCCTTGGGGGGAGAGCTTTCTTT | CASSYGLGGRAFF
NA | TRBJ1-2 | TRBV6-5 | NA | TGTGCCAGCAGTTACGACAGTGGTAACTATGGCTACACCTTC | CASSYDSGNYGYTF
NA | TRBJ2-5 | TRBV5-6 | NA | TGTGCCAGCAGCTTCGGGACTTCGGAGACCCAGTACTTC | CASSFGTSETQYF
NA | TRBJ2-1 | TRBV9 | NA | TGTGCCAGCAGCGTAGTGGGCAGGGGATTGACAGATGAGCAGTTCTTC | CASSVVGRGLTDEQFF